One and the same sample provided the 30 T cell receptor beta chains below, sequenced in a study of spatial heterogeneity in lung cancer. Stated time point: sample taken at primary tumor resection. Using its own MiXCR run on the 5' RACE reads, TCRdb lists one record per CDR3 protein. This table has around 9,800 distinct CDR3 sequences, around 6.3% appearing once. The sequencing here drew on PBMCs, taken at surgery. The receptor source for this set is a male donor with early-stage non-small cell lung cancer.

A word on this clonotype: This may be a read error: a much more frequent sequence differs by one nucleotide. This rearrangement joins TRBV9 to TRBJ2-2; D ambiguous. The CDR3 extends over 12 amino acids. Germline CDR1 and CDR2: SGDLS and YYNGEE. CDR3 region: CVSSLRTGELFF. CDR3 in DNA: TGTGTCAGCAGCCTCAGGACCGGGGAGCTGTTTTTT.

The sample holds a few counts of this clonotype. This chain connects TRBV4-3 to TRBJ1-1; 8 nucleotides match TRBD1. This CDR3 has 14 amino acids. Germline CDR1 reads LGHNA; CDR2 reads YSLEER. V trimming: 5 bases; J trimming: 3 bases; junction bases outside the gene matches: 5. CDR3 loop: CASSLQTGDTEAFF. As DNA, the CDR3 is TGCGCCAGCAGCTTGCAGACAGGGGACACTGAAGCTTTCTTT.

This clonotype was seen at least ten times. The rearrangement joins TRBV12-3 or TRBV12-4 to TRBJ2-7, with 9 bases aligning to TRBD1. There are 13 residues in the CDR3. With 6 bases clipped from V and 2 bases from J, the junction kept 2 bases outside the gene matches. This chain's CDR3 is CASSRTGAYEQYF. The CDR3 DNA reads TGTGCCAGCAGCCGGACAGGGGCCTACGAGCAGTACTTC.

This clonotype was observed a few times. The chain has TRBV12-3 or TRBV12-4 and TRBJ2-7; TRBD1 matches at 8 bases. The CDR3 extends over 14 amino acids. The V segment lost 1 base and the J segment 4 bases; nucleotides outside the gene matches: 3. The CDR3 is CASSLGQGLYEQYF. CDR3 DNA: TGTGCCAGCAGTTTAGGACAGGGGTTGTACGAGCAGTACTTC.

For this clonotype: This sequence may be a read error, since a much larger clone differs from it by one base. The DNA for the CDR3 is TGTGCCAGCAGCTTAGCCGGTTCCTACAATGAGCAGTGCTTC. Protein sequence: CASSLAGSYNEQCF. This chain uses TRBV7-2 with TRBJ2-1; D is ambiguous. CDR1 is SGHTA, CDR2 FQGNSA, per germline. The CDR3 has 14 residues.

The chain recombines TRBV5-1 with TRBJ1-2; D is ambiguous. The CDR3 extends over 14 amino acids. CDR1 is SGHRS, CDR2 YFSETQ, per germline. Trimming removed 1 base from V and 2 bases from J, with 9 bases in between. Here the CDR3 reads CASSLREPNYGYTF. The CDR3 DNA reads TGCGCCAGCAGCTTGCGGGAGCCAAACTATGGCTACACCTTC. The variable domain in full, completed from reference TRBV5-1 and TRBJ1-2, reads KAGVTQTPRYLIKTRGQQVTLSCSPISGHRSVSWYQQTPGQGLQFLFEYFSETQRNKGNFPGRFSGRQFSNSRSEMNVSTLELGDSALYLCASSLREPNYGYTFGSGTRLTVV.

This clonotype was seen repeatedly, ten times or more. The rearrangement uses TRBV5-1 and TRBJ2-7; D perhaps matches TRBD2 (6 bases). Deletions cut 0 bases from V and 3 bases from J, with 13 bases between. CDR1 and CDR2 from the germline V gene are SGHRS and YFSETQ. This CDR3 has 15 residues. The CDR3 DNA follows: TGCGCCAGCAGCTTGGCCGTCGGGAGCCGCTACGAGCAGTACTTC. As protein: CASSLAVGSRYEQYF.

This clonotype was found many times. This chain links TRBV19 with TRBJ2-2, with D possibly matching TRBD2 (5 bases). Trimming shortened V by 8 bases and J by 0 bases, and 19 bases separated the two germline ends. This CDR3 spans 17 amino acids. Germline V lookup: CDR1 LNHDA, CDR2 SQIVND (reference sequence). The CDR3 loop is CASVPGIGIANTGELFF. Written as DNA, the CDR3 is TGTGCCAGTGTACCGGGAATCGGGATAGCGAACACCGGGGAGCTGTTTTTT.

At least ten counts were recorded for this clonotype. This chain links TRBV27 with TRBJ2-2; no firm D call. CDR3 length: 15 amino acids. CDR1 MNHEY and CDR2 SMNVEV come from the germline V gene (reference sequence). Trimming took 3 bases from V and 6 from J, leaving 14 bases between them. The CDR3 DNA reads TGTGCCAGCAGTTTCATGACTTTCGAAGCCGGGGAGCTGTTTTTT. This translates into CASSFMTFEAGELFF.

This clonotype is medium-sized by share. The genes are TRBV10-3 and TRBJ2-1; 7 nucleotides agree with TRBD1. With 10 bases clipped from V and 9 bases from J, the junction kept 9 bases outside the gene matches. Looked up from germline, CDR1 is ENHRY and CDR2 is SYGVKD. The CDR3 is 12 amino acids. DNA for the CDR3: TGTGCCACAGAGACAGGGTCGGGTGAGCAGTTCTTC. It translates to CATETGSGEQFF.

In its sample, this clonotype was seen many times. The V call is TRBV7-9, the J call TRBJ2-1; the D gene could be TRBD1 or TRBD2 (6 bases each). The CDR3 has 12 amino acids. Germline lookup yields CDR1 SEHNR and CDR2 FQNEAQ (reference sequence). V was pared by 10 bases and J by 3 bases, with 10 bases between. Written as DNA, the CDR3 is TGTGCCACCAGGGGAGGCTACAATGAGCAGTTCTTC. It codes for CATRGGYNEQFF.

This clonotype has just a few counts. This chain connects TRBV7-9 to TRBJ2-2, with D possibly TRBD1 on 5 matching bases. Germline V CDR1 and CDR2: SEHNR, FQNEAQ (reference sequence). The length of the CDR3 is 13 residues. V was clipped by 6 bases and J by 7 bases, with 12 bases between them. CDR3: CASSPMGHGELFF. For the CDR3, the DNA is TGTGCCAGCAGTCCCATGGGGCACGGGGAGCTGTTTTTT.

This clonotype came up many times. J is TRBJ2-5 and V is TRBV28; D is uncertain. Germline CDR1 MDHEN, CDR2 SYDVKM. CDR3 length equals 14 residues. Trimming shortened V by 3 bases and J by 5 bases, and 13 bases separated the two germline ends. The DNA of the CDR3 is TGTGCCAGCAGTTTTAGTGCGGCTGGCGAGACCCAGTACTTC. It encodes CASSFSAAGETQYF.

Many counts were recorded for this clonotype. V gene TRBV6-6 combines with J gene TRBJ2-6; the match to TRBD1 covers 8 bases. Trimming cost V 6 bases and J 3 bases; bases outside gene matches: 4. The CDR3 is made up of 15 amino acids. Germline assignment: CDR1 MNHNY and CDR2 SVGAGI (reference sequence). CDR3 residues: CASSKTGVGANVLTF. CDR3 coding DNA: TGTGCCAGCAGCAAGACAGGGGTTGGGGCCAACGTCCTGACTTTC.

V is TRBV28 and J is TRBJ1-6; D unclear. The germline V and J ends were trimmed by 5 bases and 2 bases, with 10 bases remaining between them. CDR3 size: 15 residues. CDR1 and CDR2 from the germline V gene are MDHEN and SYDVKM. CDR3 protein: CASSDSGTYNSPLHF. CDR3 bases: TGTGCCAGCAGTGATTCCGGGACCTATAATTCACCCCTCCACTTT.

The table lists this clonotype with many counts. The rearrangement links TRBV7-2 to TRBJ2-5, with D possibly TRBD1 on 6 matching bases. In germline, CDR1 is SGHTA, CDR2 FQGNSA. The CDR3 runs 15 residues. The V end lost 5 bases, the J end lost 4 bases, and 17 bases lay between the germline ends. Here the CDR3 reads CASSPHGRGRETQYF. The CDR3 nucleotides are TGTGCCAGCAGCCCTCACGGCAGGGGCCGAGAGACCCAGTACTTC. Full variable domain (outside the CDR3, taken from reference TRBV7-2 and TRBJ2-5): GAGVSQSPSNKVTEKGKDVELRCDPISGHTALYWYRQSLGQGLEFLIYFQGNSAPDKSGLPSDRFSAERTGGSVSTLTIQRTQQEDSAVYLCASSPHGRGRETQYFGPGTRLLVL.

By sample fraction, this clonotype is medium-sized. CDR3 DNA: TGTGCCAGCAGCGTAGAGGACAGGGGCCAAGAGACCCAGTACTTC. It specifies CASSVEDRGQETQYF. The chain joins TRBV9 to TRBJ2-5; 9 nucleotides agree with TRBD1. The germline gives CDR1 SGDLS, CDR2 YYNGEE. V was clipped by 0 bases and J by 1 base; unmatched bases: 1. The CDR3 has 15 amino acids.

This clonotype was observed a handful of times. The chain links TRBV6-5 to TRBJ2-7; D remains unclear. Germline V gene sequence: CDR1 MNHEY, CDR2 SVGAGI. V lost 0 bases to trimming and J lost 0 bases, with 6 bases between them. The CDR3 loop spans 14 amino acids. This CDR3 reads CASSYSYSSYEQYF. CDR3 nucleotides: TGTGCCAGCAGTTACTCGTACAGCTCCTACGAGCAGTACTTC.

The chain combines TRBV27 with TRBJ2-2; 7 bases are shared with TRBD1. This CDR3 contains 16 residues. Per the germline V gene, CDR1 is MNHEY and CDR2 is SMNVEV (reference sequence). V shed 6 bases and J 7 bases; nucleotides not matched to a gene: 14. This chain's CDR3 is CASSLIGDSYYGELFF. CDR3 sequence (DNA): TGTGCCAGCAGCCTAATTGGGGACAGTTACTACGGGGAGCTGTTTTTT.

This clonotype was recorded many times. For the CDR3, the DNA is TGTGCCAGCACCTTAAACACTGAAGCTTTCTTT. This translates into CASTLNTEAFF. The V and J genes are TRBV12-3 or TRBV12-4 and TRBJ1-1, with D hard to call. This CDR3 is 11 amino acids long. V lost 7 bases to trimming and J lost 2 bases, with 5 bases between them.

By sample share, this clonotype is medium-sized. This chain uses TRBV6-2 or TRBV6-3 with TRBJ2-3, with D perhaps matching TRBD2 (5 bases). Trimming removed 8 bases from V and 9 bases from J, with 12 bases in between. The CDR3 contains 11 residues. CDR1 and CDR2 from the germline V gene are MNHEY and SVGEGT. In DNA, the CDR3 is TGTGCCAGCTCTCCCGAGGGAACGCAGTATTTT. It translates to CASSPEGTQYF.

At least ten counts were recorded for this clonotype. The V and J genes are TRBV25-1 and TRBJ2-7; D is ambiguous. There are 12 residues in the CDR3. The ends were cut back, 4 bases at V and 6 bases at J, with 10 bases in the middle. Germline V gene lookup returns CDR1 MGHDK and CDR2 SYGVNS. The CDR3 nucleotides are TGTGCCAGCAGTGCAACCCCCTTCGAGCAGTACTTC. This translates into CASSATPFEQYF.

The sample holds a few counts of this clonotype. The chain uses TRBV12-3 or TRBV12-4 and TRBJ1-3; D is uncertain. The CDR3 has 14 residues. Trimming took 1 base from V and 0 from J, leaving 4 bases between them. CDR3 protein: CASSLDSSGNTIYF. The CDR3 nucleotides read TGTGCCAGCAGTTTAGATAGCTCTGGAAACACCATATATTTT.

At least ten counts were recorded for this clonotype. The chain joins TRBV7-8 to TRBJ2-1; 13 bases are a match to TRBD2. V lost 5 bases and J lost 6; bases outside the gene matches: 4. This CDR3 has 15 residues. Per germline, CDR1 SGHVS and CDR2 FQNEAQ. The chain's CDR3 is CASSLRTSGSNEQFF. CDR3 bases: TGTGCCAGCAGCCTCCGGACTAGCGGGAGCAATGAGCAGTTCTTC. Filled out from reference TRBV7-8 and TRBJ2-1, the complete variable domain reads GAGVSQSPRYKVAKRGQDVALRCDPISGHVSLFWYQQALGQGPEFLTYFQNEAQLDKSGLPSDRFFAERPEGSVSTLKIQRTQQEDSAVYLCASSLRTSGSNEQFFGPGTRLTVL.

This clonotype has ten or more counts. This chain links TRBV7-2 with TRBJ2-5, with a weak D call TRBD2 (5 bases). Between the trimmed V and J ends, which lost 2 bases and 2 bases, there was a span of 15 bases. This CDR3 contains 16 residues. Germline assignment: CDR1 SGHTA and CDR2 FQGNSA. CDR3 residues: CASSLSAAGSQETQYF. The CDR3 DNA reads TGTGCCAGCAGCTTATCGGCCGCGGGTAGTCAAGAGACCCAGTACTTC.

Within the sample, this clonotype is medium-sized. The chain employs TRBV6-1 and TRBJ1-2; 7 positions agree with TRBD1. CDR3 length equals 14 residues. V gave up 9 bases and J gave up 4 bases; unmatched junction bases: 11. The V gene's germline CDR1 is MNHNS and CDR2 SASEGT. The chain's CDR3 is CASLPTGLGYGYTF. The CDR3 nucleotides are TGTGCCAGTCTCCCGACAGGGTTGGGCTATGGCTACACCTTC.

The table lists this clonotype with a few counts. The chain uses TRBV7-2 and TRBJ2-7; D is tentatively TRBD1 or TRBD2 (5 bases each). The germline V gene encodes CDR1 SGHTA and CDR2 FQGNSA. The V end lost 2 bases, the J end lost 2 bases, and 10 bases lay between the germline ends. The CDR3 length is 14 residues. The DNA for the CDR3 is TGTGCCAGCAGCTTAAACTGGGGGACCTACGAGCAGTACTTC. As protein: CASSLNWGTYEQYF. Filled out from reference TRBV7-2 and TRBJ2-7, the complete variable domain reads GAGVSQSPSNKVTEKGKDVELRCDPISGHTALYWYRQSLGQGLEFLIYFQGNSAPDKSGLPSDRFSAERTGGSVSTLTIQRTQQEDSAVYLCASSLNWGTYEQYFGPGTRLTVT.

There are many counts of this clonotype. The chain uses TRBV6-6 and TRBJ2-3, with D perhaps being TRBD1 or TRBD2 (6 bases each). Germline V gene sequence: CDR1 MNHNY, CDR2 SVGAGI (reference sequence). This CDR3 has 16 amino acids. V lost 2 bases and J 0 bases, leaving 12 bases between the germline ends. This CDR3 is CASSYGKGGSTDTQYF. Written as DNA, the CDR3 is TGTGCCAGCAGTTACGGCAAGGGGGGTAGCACAGATACGCAGTATTTT.

This clonotype has ten or more counts. The gene calls are TRBV5-1 and TRBJ1-2; a weak D match, TRBD1 (5 bases). V lost 1 base and J lost 4, with 11 bases in between. The CDR3 runs to 14 residues. Germline lookup yields CDR1 SGHRS and CDR2 YFSETQ. In DNA, the CDR3 is TGCGCCAGCAGCTTGAACACAGGAACCTATGGCTACACCTTC. It translates to CASSLNTGTYGYTF.

In this sample, this clonotype turned up a few times. The chain employs TRBV6-5 and TRBJ1-5; TRBD1 matches at 8 bases. J was trimmed by 7 bases and V by 6 bases; bases with no gene match: 8. Germline CDR1 is MNHEY and CDR2 is SVGAGI. The CDR3 is made up of 14 amino acids. This chain's CDR3 is CASRSTGASQPQHF. CDR3 in DNA: TGTGCCAGCAGATCGACAGGGGCCAGCCAGCCCCAGCATTTT.